The 26 T cell receptor beta chains presented below share a single source sample, sequenced in a study of T cells in Graves' hyperthyroidism and ophthalmopathy. Researchers took RNA transcripts and amplified the TCR beta CDR3 regions from them. First-round RT-PCR of the TCR CDR3 relied on the HTBI primer set. TCRdb analysed the multiplex PCR reads with MiXCR anew, one entry per CDR3 protein. The sample carries 400,000 or so distinct CDR3 sequences, about 14% recorded once. Source material: blood. The receptors derive from a man aged 45-65 years with Graves' ophthalmopathy.

Ten or more counts support this clonotype. The chain carries TRBV20-1 and TRBJ2-4; 9 nucleotides align to TRBD1. Per the germline V gene, CDR1 is DFQATT and CDR2 is SNEGSKA (reference sequence). The CDR3 runs to 13 residues. The V segment lost 2 bases and the J segment 8 bases; nucleotides outside the gene matches: 4. DNA for the CDR3: TGCAGTGCTAGAAAAGACAGGGGGGACATTCAGTACTTC. Translation: CSARKDRGDIQYF.

The sample holds many counts of this clonotype. V gene TRBV20-1 combines with J gene TRBJ2-3; 7 bases align to TRBD2. CDR3 length equals 13 residues. V shed 6 bases, J shed 0 bases, and the junction held 3 bases outside the gene matches. Germline values: CDR1 DFQATT, CDR2 SNEGSKA (reference sequence). This CDR3 reads CSANSGSTDTQYF. CDR3 sequence (DNA): TGCAGTGCAAATAGCGGGAGCACAGATACGCAGTATTTT.

In this sample, this clonotype turned up many times. The chain joins TRBV12-3 or TRBV12-4 to TRBJ2-3, with 11 bases aligning to TRBD1. V lost 4 bases to trimming and J lost 3 bases; unmatched junction nucleotides: 9. The CDR3 covers 17 residues. The CDR3 region is CASSSLPGQGGTDTQYF. In DNA, the CDR3 is TGTGCCAGCAGTTCTCTTCCGGGACAGGGGGGAACAGATACGCAGTATTTT.

This clonotype was recorded many times. J is TRBJ2-5 and V is TRBV7-2; D might be TRBD2 (6 bases). The germline V and J ends were trimmed by 5 bases and 0 bases, with 13 bases remaining between them. The V gene's germline CDR1 is SGHTA and CDR2 FQGNSA. The CDR3 is 15 amino acids. CDR3 bases: TGTGCCAGCAGCGACGGACTAACGTACCAAGAGACCCAGTACTTC. Protein: CASSDGLTYQETQYF.

The chain couples TRBV11-3 to TRBJ2-1; 11 bases map to TRBD2. The J segment lost 1 base and the V segment lost 0 bases, leaving 11 bases of the junction unmatched. The CDR3 sequence is 20 residues long. Germline loops: CDR1 SGHNT, CDR2 YENEEA. CDR3 sequence reads: CASSLDPGLAGGVSYNEQFF. For the CDR3, the DNA is TGTGCCAGCAGCTTAGATCCTGGGCTAGCGGGAGGCGTATCCTACAATGAGCAGTTCTTC.

This clonotype was recorded at least ten times. The chain links TRBV19 to TRBJ1-2; 7 bases match TRBD1. CDR3 length equals 15 residues. V lost 2 bases, J lost 2 bases, and 5 bases stayed unmatched. Germline CDR1 is LNHDA and CDR2 is SQIVND (reference sequence). Here the CDR3 reads CASSIRDSLNYGYTF. Here the CDR3 DNA reads TGTGCCAGTAGTATAAGGGACAGCCTCAACTATGGCTACACCTTC.

Of note for this clonotype: A much larger clone differs by one base, so this may be a read error. The genes are TRBV29-1 and TRBJ2-3; D is possibly TRBD1 (5 bases). This CDR3 is 13 amino acids long. Germline V gene lookup returns CDR1 SQVTM and CDR2 ANQGSEA. The CDR3 sequence: CTSSSTAADTQYF. The CDR3 DNA reads TGCACCTCGTCCTCGACAGCAGCAGATACGCAGTATTTT.

This clonotype was recorded at least ten times. The J gene is TRBJ1-4, the V gene TRBV20-1, with a tentative D call TRBD1 (5 bases). Trimming pared 3 bases from V and 2 bases from J, leaving 13 bases between. The V gene's germline CDR1 is DFQATT and CDR2 SNEGSKA (reference sequence). There are 15 residues in the CDR3. The CDR3 bases are TGCAGTGCTAGTCCCAGGGTTCCGACTAATGAAAAACTGTTTTTT. It is translated as CSASPRVPTNEKLFF.

This clonotype was detected ten times or more. The genes are TRBV7-8 and TRBJ2-7; D possibly corresponds to TRBD2 (5 bases). Germline lookup yields CDR1 SGHVS and CDR2 FQNEAQ. This CDR3 contains 12 residues. V was cut by 8 bases and J by 2 bases, with 10 bases left in between. The CDR3 protein is CASRLGTYEQYF. The DNA of the CDR3 is TGTGCCAGCCGCCTCGGGACCTACGAGCAGTACTTC.

Concerning this clonotype itself: A much larger clone differs by one base, so this may be a read error. The CDR3 sequence: CDSSQTRTATGHEQYF. DNA of the CDR3: TGTGACAGTAGTCAGACTAGGACAGCCACCGGTCACGAGCAGTACTTC. The genes are TRBV19 and TRBJ2-7, with D perhaps assigned TRBD1 or TRBD2 (6 bases each). This CDR3 comprises 16 residues. Germline lookup yields CDR1 LNHDA and CDR2 SQIVND (reference sequence).

This clonotype was seen only a few times. V gene TRBV29-1 combines with J gene TRBJ1-5, with D perhaps TRBD1 (5 bases). The CDR3 is 14 residues long. The germline CDR1 and CDR2 sequences are SQVTM and ANQGSEA. The V end lost 5 bases, the J end lost 6 bases, and 17 bases lay between the germline ends. The CDR3 coding sequence is TGCAGCGTTAGAGACGGGGGATCCAGTCAGCCCCAGCATTTT. It is translated as CSVRDGGSSQPQHF. The full variable domain, in which reference TRBV29-1 and TRBJ1-5 provide the parts outside the CDR3, is SAVISQKPSRDICQRGTSLTIQCQVDSQVTMMFWYRQQPGQSLTLIATANQGSEATYESGFVIDKFPISRPNLTFSTLTVSNMSPEDSSIYLCSVRDGGSSQPQHFGDGTRLSIL.

This clonotype was counted at least ten times. The chain links TRBV5-1 to TRBJ2-5; D is perhaps TRBD1 or TRBD2 (5 bases each). With 0 bases removed from V and 5 bases from J, the gap between germline ends came to 20 bases. CDR1 and CDR2 (germline): SGHRS, YFSETQ. The length of the CDR3 is 17 residues. CDR3 bases: TGCGCCAGCAGCTTGGGGACCGGGGACCGAGCGAGGGAGACCCAGTACTTC. This translates into CASSLGTGDRARETQYF.

Comment on this clonotype: This may arise from a read error, as a much more abundant clone is one base away. This chain joins TRBV6-9 and TRBJ1-1, with a possible D match to TRBD1 (6 bases). The CDR3 sequence is 14 residues long. Germline CDR1 and CDR2: MNHGY and SVAAGI. CDR3 DNA: TGTGTCAGCAGTTACAGCAGGGGAGTTGCTGAAGCTTTCTTT. Translation gives CVSSYSRGVAEAFF.

Of note for this clonotype: An end of the junction does not agree with germline; a read error may underlie this. The V and J genes are TRBV11-2 and TRBJ2-7, with 9 bases aligning to TRBD1. This CDR3 region has 15 residues. Germline loops: CDR1 SGHAT, CDR2 FQNNGV. The CDR3 DNA follows: TGTGCCAGCAGCCACCCAACAGGGGGCGTGTACGAGCAGCACTTC. It translates to CASSHPTGGVYEQHF.

In this sample, this clonotype turned up many times. V usage is TRBV30 and J usage is TRBJ1-1; D is unresolved. The CDR3 is 14 residues long. Trimming stripped 1 base from V and 4 bases from J, with 13 bases between. Germline assignment: CDR1 GTSNPN and CDR2 SVGIG (reference sequence). The CDR3 DNA is TGTGCCTGGAGTGGGAACACGGTCCGCACTGAAGCTTTCTTT. It encodes CAWSGNTVRTEAFF.

In this sample, this clonotype turned up a few times. The chain combines TRBV19 with TRBJ2-7; the D gene is possibly TRBD2 (5 bases). Trimming removed 1 base from V and 3 bases from J, with 13 bases in between. The CDR3 has 15 amino acids. Germline V gene lookup returns CDR1 LNHDA and CDR2 SQIVND (reference sequence). The CDR3 DNA follows: TGTGCCAGTAGTATAGCGGCCGGAGAGGGCTACGAGCAGTACTTC. Amino acids: CASSIAAGEGYEQYF.

This clonotype was detected many times. The chain carries TRBV20-1 and TRBJ2-3, with 8 nucleotides matching TRBD2. The CDR3 runs 12 residues. The V segment lost 6 bases and the J segment 7 bases; nucleotides outside the gene matches: 6. Germline CDR1 reads DFQATT; CDR2 reads SNEGSKA (reference sequence). The chain's CDR3 is CSAQREKNTQYF. The CDR3 DNA sequence: TGCAGTGCACAGCGGGAGAAGAATACGCAGTATTTT.

This chain joins TRBV30 and TRBJ1-5; no firm D call. This CDR3 is 14 amino acids long. Trimming removed 2 bases from V and 0 bases from J, with 8 bases in between. Per the germline V gene, CDR1 is GTSNPN and CDR2 is SVGIG (reference sequence). The CDR3 region has the DNA TGTGCCTGGAGTAAGGGATATAGCAATCAGCCCCAGCATTTT. Protein product: CAWSKGYSNQPQHF.

The rearrangement links TRBV29-1 to TRBJ2-2, with a tentative D call TRBD1 (5 bases). Germline V gives CDR1 SQVTM, CDR2 ANQGSEA. The length of the CDR3 is 13 residues. V was trimmed by 2 bases and J by 4 bases, leaving 8 bases between them. The CDR3 protein is CSVERQLTGELFF. DNA for the CDR3: TGCAGCGTTGAAAGACAGCTCACCGGGGAGCTGTTTTTT.

The table lists this clonotype with many counts. The chain has TRBV5-1 and TRBJ2-7; D ambiguous. Germline CDR1 is SGHRS and CDR2 is YFSETQ. Trimming took 4 bases from V and 6 from J, leaving 17 bases between them. CDR3 length equals 14 residues. CDR3: CASSIIGSQTEQYF. CDR3 sequence (DNA): TGCGCCAGCAGCATAATCGGGTCACAGACCGAGCAGTACTTC.

This clonotype showed up just once. The CDR3 region is CASSQRTVYNEQFF. The CDR3 DNA is TGTGCCAGCAGTCAGCGGACAGTTTACAATGAGCAGTTCTTC. The chain has TRBV6-1 and TRBJ2-1; TRBD1 is a possible D gene (6 bases). Germline-derived CDR1 and CDR2 are MNHNS and SASEGT. This CDR3 is 14 amino acids long. V lost 5 bases and J 4 bases, leaving 12 bases between the germline ends.

This clonotype has a count of ten or more. The rearrangement joins TRBV3-1 to TRBJ1-1; TRBD1 is a possible D gene (6 bases). Trimming cost V 0 bases and J 1 base, with 12 bases left between them. The germline CDR1 and CDR2 sequences are LGHDT and YNNKEL (reference sequence). The CDR3 length is 16 residues. CDR3 loop: CASSQDVRGRNTEAFF. CDR3 bases: TGTGCCAGCAGCCAAGATGTCCGGGGGCGGAACACTGAAGCTTTCTTT.

This clonotype was recorded at least ten times. The chain recombines TRBV24-1 with TRBJ1-2, with 8 bases aligning to TRBD1. The germline V gene encodes CDR1 KGHDR and CDR2 SFDVKD. CDR3 length: 16 residues. V dropped 2 bases and J dropped 2; count of bases not matched to a gene: 6. CDR3 coding DNA: TGTGCCACCAGTGATTCGCCGGACAGGGCCAACTATGGCTACACCTTC. Translated, it gives CATSDSPDRANYGYTF.

There are many counts of this clonotype. The rearrangement joins TRBV5-6 to TRBJ2-7; a weak D match, TRBD2 (6 bases). In germline, CDR1 is SGHDT, CDR2 YYEEEE. V lost 4 bases, J lost 2 bases, and 16 bases lay in between. This CDR3 contains 15 residues. CDR3 amino acids: CASSLFRELTYEQYF. The CDR3 DNA reads TGTGCCAGCAGCCTGTTCCGGGAGCTGACCTACGAGCAGTACTTC.

J is TRBJ2-7 and V is TRBV5-1; a possible D gene is TRBD2 (5 bases). The length of the CDR3 is 12 residues. Trimming cost V 3 bases and J 5 bases, with 9 bases left between them. Germline values: CDR1 SGHRS, CDR2 YFSETQ. The CDR3 here is CASSSPGNEQYF. For the CDR3, the DNA is TGCGCCAGCAGCTCCCCGGGAAACGAGCAGTACTTC.

Ten or more counts support this clonotype. The V gene is TRBV4-1, the J gene TRBJ2-7, with 9 nucleotides matching TRBD2. Germline trimming cut 3 bases from V and 2 bases from J; bases unmatched to any gene: 5. The CDR3 spans 15 residues. Germline V lookup: CDR1 MGHRA, CDR2 YSYEKL. The CDR3 region has the DNA TGCGCCAGCAGCCAGCAGACTAGCGGTCCCTACGAGCAGTACTTC. The encoded protein is CASSQQTSGPYEQYF.